The next 23 T cell receptor beta chains were all read from a single sample in a study of T cells in Graves' hyperthyroidism and ophthalmopathy. The investigators amplified TCR beta CDR3 regions from RNA transcripts. The HTBI primer set served for first-round RT-PCR of the TCR CDR3. TCRdb re-called the multiplex PCR reads with MiXCR, one entry per CDR3 protein. Among roughly 570,000 distinct CDR3 sequences listed, 46% were seen once. The sequenced sample consisted of peripheral blood or thyroid tissue (not recorded which). Source of these receptors: an adult woman with Graves' disease, either hyperthyroidism or ophthalmopathy (not recorded which).

The chain combines TRBV29-1 with TRBJ2-2; no clear D gene. Trimming took 0 bases from V and 7 from J, leaving 6 bases between them. The CDR3 length is 12 residues. The germline CDR1 and CDR2 sequences are SQVTM and ANQGSEA. The CDR3 here is CSVEDSGGELFF. CDR3 nucleotide sequence: TGCAGCGTTGAAGATTCGGGCGGGGAGCTGTTTTTT.

The V and J genes are TRBV7-9 and TRBJ2-7; 10 nucleotides agree with TRBD2. V was clipped by 5 bases and J by 4 bases; unmatched bases: 8. The CDR3 length is 15 residues. CDR1 is SEHNR and CDR2 is FQNEAQ in the germline V gene (reference sequence). The CDR3 nucleotides are TGTGCCAGCAGCCTAAGCGGGGGGGTATGGTACGAGCAGTACTTC. Protein sequence: CASSLSGGVWYEQYF.

The chain carries TRBV11-2 and TRBJ2-6; the match to TRBD2 covers 12 bases. Trimming at V came to 6 bases and at J to 0 bases, leaving 0 bases not matched to a gene. Germline assignment: CDR1 SGHAT and CDR2 FQNNGV. The CDR3 runs to 16 residues. CDR3: CASRLAGGSGANVLTF. As DNA, the CDR3 is TGTGCCAGCAGACTAGCGGGAGGCTCTGGGGCCAACGTCCTGACTTTC. Drawing the rest from reference TRBV11-2 and TRBJ2-6, the complete variable domain is EAGVAQSPRYKIIEKRQSVAFWCNPISGHATLYWYQQILGQGPKLLIQFQNNGVVDDSQLPKDRFSAERLKGVDSTLKIQPAKLEDSAVYLCASRLAGGSGANVLTFGAGSRLTVL.

In this sample, this clonotype turned up once. This chain connects TRBV6-6 to TRBJ1-5; a possible D gene is TRBD1 (5 bases). Trimming left V 8 bases short and J 0 bases short, with 8 bases between. Germline V gene sequence: CDR1 MNHNY, CDR2 SVGAGI (reference sequence). This CDR3 has 13 residues. The CDR3 spells CASVTGSNQPQHF. As DNA, the CDR3 is TGTGCCAGCGTCACAGGTAGCAATCAGCCCCAGCATTTT.

This clonotype was seen many times. The DNA for the CDR3 is TGCGCCAGCAGCTGGGAGGAGAGGAGCAATCAGCCCCAGCATTTT. Protein product: CASSWEERSNQPQHF. The V gene is TRBV4-1, the J gene TRBJ1-5, with no clear D. Per germline, CDR1 MGHRA and CDR2 YSYEKL. The CDR3 is 15 residues long. The V end was cut by 5 bases, the J end by 1 base, with 12 bases between.

This clonotype was seen more than once but under ten times. The V gene is TRBV19, the J gene TRBJ1-5; D gene ambiguous. Germline CDR1 LNHDA, CDR2 SQIVND (reference sequence). V was pared by 5 bases and J by 6 bases, with 8 bases between. CDR3 size: 12 residues. DNA of the CDR3: TGTGCCAGTAGTGCCCTGAGTCAGCCCCAGCATTTT. This encodes CASSALSQPQHF.

This clonotype was seen a handful of times. The CDR3 coding sequence is TGTGCCAGCAGGGGACAGGGTGACCACGAGCAGTACTTC. The encoded protein is CASRGQGDHEQYF. V usage is TRBV27 and J usage is TRBJ2-7; TRBD1 agrees at 9 bases. This CDR3 spans 13 amino acids. V gave up 6 bases and J gave up 5 bases; unmatched junction bases: 5. The V gene's germline CDR1 is MNHEY and CDR2 SMNVEV (reference sequence).

J is TRBJ2-4 and V is TRBV2; D call uncertain. V lost 2 bases to trimming and J lost 0 bases, with 8 bases between them. In germline, CDR1 is SNHLY, CDR2 FYNNEI. The CDR3 loop spans 15 amino acids. The CDR3 protein is CASSETNLAKNIQYF. In DNA, the CDR3 is TGTGCCAGCAGTGAAACAAATCTAGCCAAAAACATTCAGTACTTC.

The chain is built from TRBV2 and TRBJ1-1; tentative D call: TRBD1 (5 bases). The V end was cut by 6 bases, the J end by 4 bases, with 18 bases between. This CDR3 region has 15 residues. Germline V gives CDR1 SNHLY, CDR2 FYNNEI. In DNA, the CDR3 is TGTGCCAGCAGGCCGAGGGGACTCGACGGCACTGAAGCTTTCTTT. Its translation: CASRPRGLDGTEAFF.

This clonotype came up a few times. The V call is TRBV7-2, the J call TRBJ1-6; D is uncertain. Trimming left V 5 bases short and J 11 bases short, with 10 bases between. CDR3 length: 12 amino acids. The germline gives CDR1 SGHTA, CDR2 FQGNSA. The CDR3 DNA sequence: TGTGCCAGCAGCCCGCCGAATCCACCCCTCCACTTT. Translated: CASSPPNPPLHF.

This clonotype appeared many times. V and J are TRBV7-9 and TRBJ2-3; D is unresolved. Deletions cut 5 bases from V and 4 bases from J, with 10 bases between. The CDR3 covers 13 residues. The germline V gene encodes CDR1 SEHNR and CDR2 FQNEAQ (reference sequence). CDR3 region: CASSPEAADTQYF. CDR3 DNA sequence: TGTGCCAGCAGCCCAGAGGCGGCAGATACGCAGTATTTT. The complete variable domain, with remaining parts taken from reference TRBV7-9 and TRBJ2-3, reads DTGVSQNPRHKITKRGQNVTFRCDPISEHNRLYWYRQTLGQGPEFLTYFQNEAQLEKSRLLSDRFSAERPKGSFSTLEIQRTEQGDSAMYLCASSPEAADTQYFGPGTRLTVL.

There are many counts of this clonotype. The chain employs TRBV19 and TRBJ1-5, with TRBD1 as a possible D gene (6 bases). This CDR3 is built from 15 residues. Germline assignment: CDR1 LNHDA and CDR2 SQIVND (reference sequence). The V end was cut by 5 bases, the J end by 1 base, with 12 bases between. CDR3 bases: TGTGCCAGTAGTTACAGGGTTGGGAGCAATCAGCCCCAGCATTTT. Translated: CASSYRVGSNQPQHF. Variable domain in full (rest from reference TRBV19 and TRBJ1-5): DGGITQSPKYLFRKEGQNVTLSCEQNLNHDAMYWYRQDPGQGLRLIYYSQIVNDFQKGDIAEGYSVSREKKESFPLTVTSAQKNPTAFYLCASSYRVGSNQPQHFGDGTRLSIL.

The genes are TRBV29-1 and TRBJ1-5; D possibly corresponds to TRBD1 (6 bases). The germline V gene encodes CDR1 SQVTM and CDR2 ANQGSEA. The V end was cut by 4 bases, the J end by 5 bases, with 12 bases between. This CDR3 spans 13 amino acids. The CDR3 DNA is TGCAGCGTTGGTTGGGGGGCCCATCAGCCCCAGCATTTT. This sequence encodes CSVGWGAHQPQHF.

This clonotype came up many times. The chain couples TRBV5-1 to TRBJ2-7, with D perhaps matching TRBD1 (6 bases). The CDR3 loop spans 13 amino acids. Deletions cut 0 bases from V and 6 bases from J, with 10 bases between. Germline V gene lookup returns CDR1 SGHRS and CDR2 YFSETQ. In DNA, the CDR3 is TGCGCCAGCAGCTTGGGACAGGACTCCGAGCAGTACTTC. Protein product: CASSLGQDSEQYF.

Remarks on this clonotype: This may come from a read error, since a much larger clone is one base off. The V and J genes are TRBV7-2 and TRBJ2-2, with 7 positions matching TRBD2. The V gene's germline CDR1 is SGHTA and CDR2 FQGNSA. CDR3 length equals 15 residues. The CDR3 DNA follows: TGTGCCAGCAGCTCCGGGACTACGAACACCAGGGAGCTGTTTTTT. This encodes CASSSGTTNTRELFF.

This clonotype was picked up a small number of times. The chain has TRBV27 and TRBJ1-4; TRBD1 matches at 8 bases. The CDR3 contains 14 residues. V lost 4 bases to trimming and J lost 10 bases; unmatched junction nucleotides: 8. Germline V lookup: CDR1 MNHEY, CDR2 SMNVEV (reference sequence). CDR3 sequence (DNA): TGTGCCAGCAGTTCAGACAGGGGTTCCGGAAAACTGTTTTTT. Translating gives CASSSDRGSGKLFF.

This clonotype appeared many times. In nucleotides, the CDR3 is TGTGCCAGTAGACCGCCGGGACTAGCGGGAACTGGGGAGCTGTTTTTT. Its translation: CASRPPGLAGTGELFF. The J gene is TRBJ2-2, the V gene TRBV19, with TRBD2 matching 13 bases. After removal of 6 bases from V and 8 bases from J, the junction contained 9 bases not matched to a gene. Per germline, CDR1 LNHDA and CDR2 SQIVND (reference sequence). The CDR3 contains 16 residues.

The chain is built from TRBV19 and TRBJ2-6; D gene unclear. The V gene lost 5 bases and the J gene lost 1 base, with 9 bases spanning the gap. This CDR3 has 15 amino acids. From germline, CDR1 is LNHDA and CDR2 SQIVND (reference sequence). This CDR3 is CASSAMASGANVLTF. The CDR3, as DNA: TGTGCCAGTAGTGCGATGGCATCTGGGGCCAACGTCCTGACTTTC.

This clonotype was counted ten times or more. The V gene is TRBV20-1, the J gene TRBJ2-5; D gene unclear. V lost 5 bases and J lost 2, with 3 bases in between. CDR1 is DFQATT, CDR2 SNEGSKA, per germline (reference sequence). The CDR3 spans 10 residues. CDR3 DNA sequence: TGCAGTGCTCAACAAGAGACCCAGTACTTC. It encodes CSAQQETQYF.

The chain carries TRBV2 and TRBJ1-5; D is possibly TRBD1 (5 bases). CDR3 length equals 13 residues. Germline V lookup: CDR1 SNHLY, CDR2 FYNNEI. Trimming removed 4 bases at V and 11 bases at J, with 15 bases between. DNA of the CDR3: TGTGCCAGCAGTGGCGGTCGGGACCAGACCCAGCATTTT. Protein: CASSGGRDQTQHF.

This clonotype was counted at least ten times. The chain combines TRBV6-6 with TRBJ1-5, with D perhaps TRBD1 (5 bases). CDR3 length equals 16 residues. V dropped 7 bases and J dropped 3 bases, with 19 bases sitting between them. Per germline, CDR1 MNHNY and CDR2 SVGAGI (reference sequence). CDR3 region: CASTSRGGVINQPQHF. The DNA for the CDR3 is TGTGCCAGCACTTCCCGAGGAGGGGTGATCAATCAGCCCCAGCATTTT.

This clonotype has more than one count but fewer than ten. V gene TRBV20-1 combines with J gene TRBJ1-1; no clear D. Germline lookup yields CDR1 DFQATT and CDR2 SNEGSKA (reference sequence). The CDR3 has 13 residues. Trimming took 3 bases from V and 2 from J, leaving 10 bases between them. This chain's CDR3 is CSASGVGNTEAFF. CDR3 nucleotides: TGCAGTGCTAGTGGGGTCGGAAACACTGAAGCTTTCTTT.

This clonotype was found once. J is TRBJ2-7 and V is TRBV13; the D gene is possibly TRBD1 (6 bases). CDR1 is PRHDT and CDR2 is FYEKMQ in the germline V gene (reference sequence). The length of the CDR3 is 15 residues. The V end lost 4 bases, the J end lost 3 bases, and 16 bases lay between the germline ends. This CDR3 is CASSSGVTQGYEQYF. DNA for the CDR3: TGTGCCAGCAGCTCAGGGGTAACCCAAGGCTACGAGCAGTACTTC.